This T cell receptor beta chain was obtained from a study of shared clonotypes between healthy human individuals. Repertoires were generated with immunoSEQ multiplex PCR, while TCRdb's copy carries only in-frame clones and drops some. The data show roughly 500,000 clones, roughly 95% seen once. Germline V gives CDR1 MNHNS, CDR2 SASEGT. V was cut by 11 bases and J by 4 bases, with 14 bases left in between. This CDR3 has 13 residues. The source is a woman aged 30 to 39 in good health. Source material: naive CD4+ T cells sorted from blood. Subset here: CD45RA+ positively selected. The chain is built from TRBV6-1 and TRBJ1-4, with TRBD1 as a possible D gene (5 bases). The CDR3 loop reads CARRQLNNEKLFF. DNA for the CDR3: TGTGCCCGCCGACAGCTCAATAATGAAAAACTGTTTTTT.